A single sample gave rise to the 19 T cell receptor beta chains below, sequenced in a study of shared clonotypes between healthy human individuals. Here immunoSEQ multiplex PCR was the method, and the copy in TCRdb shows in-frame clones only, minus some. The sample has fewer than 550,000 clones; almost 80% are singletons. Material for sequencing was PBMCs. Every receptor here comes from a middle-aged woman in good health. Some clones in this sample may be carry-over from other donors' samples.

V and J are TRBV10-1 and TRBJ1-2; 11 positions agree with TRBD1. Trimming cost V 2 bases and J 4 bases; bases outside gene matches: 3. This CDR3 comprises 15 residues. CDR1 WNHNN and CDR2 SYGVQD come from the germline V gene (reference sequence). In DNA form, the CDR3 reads TGCGCCAGCAGTGAGGCGGACAGGGGGCGCTATGGCTACACCTTC. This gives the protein CASSEADRGRYGYTF.

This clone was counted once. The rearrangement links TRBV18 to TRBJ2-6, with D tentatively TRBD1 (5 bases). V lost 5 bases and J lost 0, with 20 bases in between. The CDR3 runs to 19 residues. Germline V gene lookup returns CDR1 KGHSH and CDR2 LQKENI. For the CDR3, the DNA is TGTGCCAGCTCAGACGTAGCAGGGCCAAAAGTCTCTGGGGCCAACGTCCTGACTTTC. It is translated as CASSDVAGPKVSGANVLTF.

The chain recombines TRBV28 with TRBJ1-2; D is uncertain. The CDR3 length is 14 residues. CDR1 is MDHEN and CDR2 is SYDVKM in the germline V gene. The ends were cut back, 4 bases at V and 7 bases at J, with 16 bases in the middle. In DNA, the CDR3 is TGTGCCAGCAGTTATGACACTGGCTGGGGTGGCTACACCTTC. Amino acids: CASSYDTGWGGYTF.

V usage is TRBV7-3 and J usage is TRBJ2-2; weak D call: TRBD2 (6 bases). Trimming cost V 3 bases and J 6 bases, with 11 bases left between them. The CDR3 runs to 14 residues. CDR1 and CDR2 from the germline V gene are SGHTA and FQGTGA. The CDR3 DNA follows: TGTGCCAGCAGCTTGACGGGAGCGGCCGGGGAGCTGTTTTTT. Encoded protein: CASSLTGAAGELFF.

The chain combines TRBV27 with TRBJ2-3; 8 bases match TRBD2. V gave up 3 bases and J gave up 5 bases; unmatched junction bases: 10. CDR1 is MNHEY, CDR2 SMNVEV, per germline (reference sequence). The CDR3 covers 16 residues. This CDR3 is CASSLSGSVAGDTQYF. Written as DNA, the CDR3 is TGTGCCAGCAGTTTGAGCGGGAGCGTGGCGGGAGATACGCAGTATTTT.

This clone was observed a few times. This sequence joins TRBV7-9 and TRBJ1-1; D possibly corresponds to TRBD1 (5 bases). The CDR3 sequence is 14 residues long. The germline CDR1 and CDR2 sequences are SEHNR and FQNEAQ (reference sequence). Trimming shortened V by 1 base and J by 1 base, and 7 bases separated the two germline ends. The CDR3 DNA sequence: TGTGCCAGCAGCTTAGGGACATGGAACACTGAAGCTTTCTTT. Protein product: CASSLGTWNTEAFF. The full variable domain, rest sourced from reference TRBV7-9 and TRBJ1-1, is DTGVSQNPRHKITKRGQNVTFRCDPISEHNRLYWYRQTLGQGPEFLTYFQNEAQLEKSRLLSDRFSAERPKGSFSTLEIQRTEQGDSAMYLCASSLGTWNTEAFFGQGTRLTVV.

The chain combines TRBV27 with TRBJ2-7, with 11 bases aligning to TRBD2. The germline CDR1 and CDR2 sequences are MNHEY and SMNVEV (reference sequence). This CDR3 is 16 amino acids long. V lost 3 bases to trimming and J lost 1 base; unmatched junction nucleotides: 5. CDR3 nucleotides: TGTGCCAGCAGTTTGATCGGGACTAGCGGATCCTACGAGCAGTACTTC. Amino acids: CASSLIGTSGSYEQYF.

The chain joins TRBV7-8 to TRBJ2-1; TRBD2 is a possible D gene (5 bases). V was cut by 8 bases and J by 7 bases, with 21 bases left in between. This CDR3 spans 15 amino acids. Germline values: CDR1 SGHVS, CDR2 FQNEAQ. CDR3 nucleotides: TGTGCCAGCCTCCCGAACGCGGGCCTAGGGAATGAGCAGTTCTTC. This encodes CASLPNAGLGNEQFF.

For the CDR3, the DNA is TGTGCCAGCAGCTTGGCGGGGGAGATAGCCAAAAACATTCAGTACTTC. Amino acids: CASSLAGEIAKNIQYF. The rearrangement links TRBV5-6 to TRBJ2-4; D is perhaps TRBD2 (6 bases). Trimming removed 0 bases at V and 0 bases at J, with 10 bases between. CDR1 is SGHDT and CDR2 is YYEEEE in the germline V gene. The CDR3 runs to 16 residues.

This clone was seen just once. The CDR3 protein is CASSLPGSSYEQYF. CDR3 DNA: TGTGCCAGCAGTTTACCGGGGAGCTCCTACGAGCAGTACTTC. The chain uses TRBV28 and TRBJ2-7, with D tentatively TRBD2 (5 bases). The V gene lost 2 bases and the J gene lost 0 bases, with 8 bases spanning the gap. Germline lookup yields CDR1 MDHEN and CDR2 SYDVKM. The CDR3 has 14 amino acids.

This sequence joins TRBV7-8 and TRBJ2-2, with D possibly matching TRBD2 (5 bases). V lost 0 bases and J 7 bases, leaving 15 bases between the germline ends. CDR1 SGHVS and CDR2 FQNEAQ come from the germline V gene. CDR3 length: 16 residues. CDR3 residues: CASSLASGYPFGELFF. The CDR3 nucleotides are TGTGCCAGCAGCTTAGCCTCGGGATACCCTTTCGGGGAGCTGTTTTTT.

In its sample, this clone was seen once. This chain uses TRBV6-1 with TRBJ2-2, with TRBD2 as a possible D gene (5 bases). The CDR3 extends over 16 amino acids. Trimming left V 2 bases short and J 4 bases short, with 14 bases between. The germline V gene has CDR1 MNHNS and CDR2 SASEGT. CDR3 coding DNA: TGTGCCAGCAGTGAACTAGTGCGGGTCGGCACCGGGGAGCTGTTTTTT. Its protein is CASSELVRVGTGELFF.

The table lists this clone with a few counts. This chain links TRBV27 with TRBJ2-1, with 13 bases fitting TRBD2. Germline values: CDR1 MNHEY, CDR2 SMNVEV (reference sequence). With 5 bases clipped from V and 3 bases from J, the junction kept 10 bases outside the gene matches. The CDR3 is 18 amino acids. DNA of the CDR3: TGTGCCAGCAGTCCCGGACTAGCGGGAGACCCGCGCTACAATGAGCAGTTCTTC. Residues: CASSPGLAGDPRYNEQFF.

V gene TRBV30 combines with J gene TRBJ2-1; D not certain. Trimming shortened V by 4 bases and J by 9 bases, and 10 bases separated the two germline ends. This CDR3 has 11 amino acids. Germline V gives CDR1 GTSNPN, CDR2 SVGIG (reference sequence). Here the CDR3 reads CAWKEASEQFF. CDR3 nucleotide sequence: TGTGCCTGGAAAGAGGCGTCTGAGCAGTTCTTC.

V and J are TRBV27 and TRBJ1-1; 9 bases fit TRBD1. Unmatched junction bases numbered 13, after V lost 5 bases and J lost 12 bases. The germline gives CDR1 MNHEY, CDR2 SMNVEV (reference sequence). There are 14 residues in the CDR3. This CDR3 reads CASSPLGQGRRTFF. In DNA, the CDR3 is TGTGCCAGCAGTCCTCTCGGACAGGGGAGAAGGACTTTCTTT.

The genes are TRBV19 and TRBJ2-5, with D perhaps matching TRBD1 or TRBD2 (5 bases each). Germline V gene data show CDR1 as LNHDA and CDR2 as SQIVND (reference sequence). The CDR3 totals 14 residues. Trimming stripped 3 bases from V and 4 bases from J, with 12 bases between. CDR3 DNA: TGTGCCAGTAGTATGGGGGTAGAGGGAGAGACCCAGTACTTC. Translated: CASSMGVEGETQYF.

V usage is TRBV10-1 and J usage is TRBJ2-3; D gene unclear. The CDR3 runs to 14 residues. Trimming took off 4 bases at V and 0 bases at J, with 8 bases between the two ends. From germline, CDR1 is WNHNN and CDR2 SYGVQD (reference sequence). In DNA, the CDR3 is TGCGCCAGCAGTGGTGGGATTAGCACAGATACGCAGTATTTT. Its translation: CASSGGISTDTQYF.

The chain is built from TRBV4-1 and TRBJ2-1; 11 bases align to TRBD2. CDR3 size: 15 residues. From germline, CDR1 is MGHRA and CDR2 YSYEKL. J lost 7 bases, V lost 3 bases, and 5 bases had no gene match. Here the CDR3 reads CASSQSGTSGNEQFF. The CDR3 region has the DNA TGCGCCAGCAGCCAGTCCGGGACTAGCGGTAATGAGCAGTTCTTC.

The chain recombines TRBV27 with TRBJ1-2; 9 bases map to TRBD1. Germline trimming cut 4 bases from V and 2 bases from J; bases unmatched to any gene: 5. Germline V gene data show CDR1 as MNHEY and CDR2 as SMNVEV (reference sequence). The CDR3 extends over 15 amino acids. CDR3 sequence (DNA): TGTGCCAGCAGTTACCGGACAGGGGCCAACTATGGCTACACCTTC. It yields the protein CASSYRTGANYGYTF.